Presented here are 14 T cell receptor beta chains from one specimen sequenced in a study of blood T cell repertoires in COVID-19. TCRdb's copy holds only in-frame clones and misses some; the assay was immunoSEQ multiplex PCR. The sample gives some 120,000 clones, roughly 79% of which show up once; roughly 20% is in the top ten. Sequenced sample: peripheral blood. The receptor set was obtained from an elderly man with acute or convalescent COVID-19.

This clone was counted between two and nine times. The rearrangement links TRBV18 to TRBJ1-2; possibly TRBD1 for D (6 bases). This CDR3 region has 15 residues. Trimming cost V 2 bases and J 0 bases, with 10 bases left between them. CDR1 and CDR2 from the germline V gene are KGHSH and LQKENI. The CDR3 here is CASSPGQRANYGYTF. The CDR3 nucleotides are TGTGCCAGCTCACCAGGACAGAGAGCTAACTATGGCTACACCTTC.

In DNA, the CDR3 is TGTGCCAGCGGTCGAGCTGAAGCTTTCTTT. Translating it yields CASGRAEAFF. This chain connects TRBV6-5 to TRBJ1-1; D is unresolved. The CDR3 is made up of 10 amino acids. Germline V gene lookup returns CDR1 MNHEY and CDR2 SVGAGI. V gave up 8 bases and J gave up 6 bases, with 7 bases separating them.

This sequence joins TRBV5-1 and TRBJ2-1, with D perhaps TRBD1 (6 bases). Germline assignment: CDR1 SGHRS and CDR2 YFSETQ. CDR3 size: 15 residues. V dropped 2 bases and J dropped 2 bases, with 11 bases sitting between them. The CDR3 DNA reads as TGCGCCAGCAGCTTAAGACAGGCCGCCTACAATGAGCAGTTCTTC. Its protein is CASSLRQAAYNEQFF.

The CDR3 protein is CASSLESGGSYEQYF. CDR3 coding DNA: TGCGCCAGCAGCTTGGAGAGCGGGGGTTCCTACGAGCAGTACTTC. This chain links TRBV5-1 with TRBJ2-7, with 8 positions matching TRBD2. CDR3 length: 15 residues. The V gene's germline CDR1 is SGHRS and CDR2 YFSETQ. V shed 0 bases and J 1 base; nucleotides not matched to a gene: 3. The whole variable domain, remainder taken from reference TRBV5-1 and TRBJ2-7, is KAGVTQTPRYLIKTRGQQVTLSCSPISGHRSVSWYQQTPGQGLQFLFEYFSETQRNKGNFPGRFSGRQFSNSRSEMNVSTLELGDSALYLCASSLESGGSYEQYFGPGTRLTVT.

This rearrangement joins TRBV10-3 to TRBJ2-6; D not certain. CDR3 length: 13 amino acids. The V and J ends lost 10 bases and 0 bases respectively, with 7 bases between them. Germline loops: CDR1 ENHRY, CDR2 SYGVKD. DNA for the CDR3: TGTGCCACGCGGAGCTCTGGGGCCAACGTCCTGACTTTC. Encoded protein: CATRSSGANVLTF.

The rearrangement links TRBV3-1 (or the pseudogene TRBV3-2) to TRBJ2-1; no clear D. V was cut by 5 bases and J by 2 bases, with 13 bases left in between. The length of the CDR3 is 15 residues. Germline CDR1 is LGHDT and CDR2 is YNNKEL (reference sequence). CDR3 sequence reads: CASSRSFDTYNEQFF. The CDR3 DNA is TGTGCCAGCAGCAGATCGTTTGACACCTACAATGAGCAGTTCTTC.

This chain joins TRBV6-1 and TRBJ1-6; D may be TRBD1 (6 bases). The germline V gene encodes CDR1 MNHNS and CDR2 SASEGT. The CDR3 sequence is 15 residues long. The ends were cut back, 5 bases at V and 5 bases at J, with 13 bases in the middle. The CDR3 DNA follows: TGTGCCAGCAGTCGTTGGTCAGGGGATAATTCACCCCTCCACTTT. This codes for CASSRWSGDNSPLHF.

V gene TRBV19 combines with J gene TRBJ2-3, with 10 bases fitting TRBD2. Germline trimming cut 3 bases from V and 4 bases from J; bases unmatched to any gene: 10. CDR1 and CDR2 (germline): LNHDA, SQIVND (reference sequence). The length of the CDR3 is 17 residues. Written as DNA, the CDR3 is TGTGCCAGTAGTATCCTCTTCGGACTAGCGGATTCAGATACGCAGTATTTT. It specifies CASSILFGLADSDTQYF.

The V call is TRBV3-1 (or the pseudogene TRBV3-2), the J call TRBJ2-5; 7 nucleotides agree with TRBD1. Germline V CDR1 and CDR2: LGHDT, YNNKEL (reference sequence). The CDR3 extends over 13 amino acids. With 7 bases clipped from V and 4 bases from J, the junction kept 6 bases outside the gene matches. The CDR3: CASTDRVAETQYF. CDR3 bases: TGTGCCAGCACCGACAGGGTGGCAGAGACCCAGTACTTC.

For the CDR3, the DNA is TGTGCCAGCAGCTTAGCGAGGGAAGACACTGAAGCTTTCTTT. This encodes CASSLAREDTEAFF. The chain is built from TRBV7-2 and TRBJ1-1; D unresolved. Trimming took off 0 bases at V and 3 bases at J, with 8 bases between the two ends. Germline CDR1 is SGHTA and CDR2 is FQGNSA. This CDR3 comprises 14 residues. The full variable domain, with the rest looked up from reference TRBV7-2 and TRBJ1-1, is GAGVSQSPSNKVTEKGKDVELRCDPISGHTALYWYRQSLGQGLEFLIYFQGNSAPDKSGLPSDRFSAERTGGSVSTLTIQRTQQEDSAVYLCASSLAREDTEAFFGQGTRLTVV.

The chain carries TRBV2 and TRBJ2-3; 15 positions match TRBD2. CDR1 and CDR2 from the germline V gene are SNHLY and FYNNEI. The J segment lost 6 bases and the V segment lost 6 bases, leaving 13 bases of the junction unmatched. CDR3 length equals 18 residues. DNA of the CDR3: TGTGCCAGCAGCCCCGGGACTAGCGGGGGGCTAGCTTCGGATACGCAGTATTTT. Translation gives CASSPGTSGGLASDTQYF.

This clone was counted a few times. V usage is TRBV3-1 (or the pseudogene TRBV3-2) and J usage is TRBJ1-6; D not resolved. Between the trimmed V and J ends, which lost 1 base and 8 bases, there was a span of 3 bases. Germline V gene lookup returns CDR1 LGHDT and CDR2 YNNKEL (reference sequence). The CDR3 loop spans 12 amino acids. DNA for the CDR3: TGTGCCAGCAGCCAAGCGGATTCACCCCTCCACTTT. Residues: CASSQADSPLHF.

The chain couples TRBV28 to TRBJ1-6, with TRBD1 matching over 8 bases. Unmatched junction bases numbered 7, after V lost 3 bases and J lost 6 bases. The CDR3 contains 16 residues. Germline lookup yields CDR1 MDHEN and CDR2 SYDVKM. This CDR3 reads CASSFVTGAINSPLHF. The CDR3 coding sequence is TGTGCCAGCAGTTTCGTGACAGGGGCAATTAATTCACCCCTCCACTTT.

The chain employs TRBV6-5 and TRBJ2-2, with D possibly TRBD1 on 5 matching bases. Germline values: CDR1 MNHEY, CDR2 SVGAGI. With 2 bases removed from V and 5 bases from J, the gap between germline ends came to 9 bases. CDR3 length: 14 residues. The DNA for the CDR3 is TGTGCCAGCAGTTACCTAACAGGAACCGGGGAGCTGTTTTTT. Its translation is CASSYLTGTGELFF.